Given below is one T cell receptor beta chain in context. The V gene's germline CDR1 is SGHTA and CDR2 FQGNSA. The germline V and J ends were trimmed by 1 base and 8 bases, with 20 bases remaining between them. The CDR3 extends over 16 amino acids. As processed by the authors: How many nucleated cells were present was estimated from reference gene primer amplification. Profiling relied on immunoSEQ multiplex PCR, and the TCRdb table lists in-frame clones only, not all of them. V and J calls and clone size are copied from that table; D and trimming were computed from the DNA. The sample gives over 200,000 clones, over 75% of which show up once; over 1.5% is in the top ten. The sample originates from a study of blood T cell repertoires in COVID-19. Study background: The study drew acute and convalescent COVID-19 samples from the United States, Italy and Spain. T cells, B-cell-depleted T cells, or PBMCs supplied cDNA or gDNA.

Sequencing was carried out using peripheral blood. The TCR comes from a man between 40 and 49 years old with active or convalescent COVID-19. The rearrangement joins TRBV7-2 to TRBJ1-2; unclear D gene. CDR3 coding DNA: TGTGCCAGCAGCTTAGATATAGGAATCCTGGGAGAAGGCTACACCTTC. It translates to CASSLDIGILGEGYTF.